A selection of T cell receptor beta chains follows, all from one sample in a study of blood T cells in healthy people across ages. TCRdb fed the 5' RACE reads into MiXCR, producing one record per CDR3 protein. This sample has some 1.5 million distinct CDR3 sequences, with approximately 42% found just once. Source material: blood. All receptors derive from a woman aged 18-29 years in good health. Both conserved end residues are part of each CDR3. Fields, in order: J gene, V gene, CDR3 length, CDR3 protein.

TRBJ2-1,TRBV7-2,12,CASSLEMNEQFF
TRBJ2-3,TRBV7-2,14,CASRQRGFTDTQYF
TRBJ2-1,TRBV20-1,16,CSARDPAGGTNNEQFF
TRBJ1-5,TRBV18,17,CASSPERAGGWAIPQHF
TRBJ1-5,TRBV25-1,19,CASSEHHLLPGSGNQPQHF
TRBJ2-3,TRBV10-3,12,CAIGSVSDTQYF
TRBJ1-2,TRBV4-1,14,CASSRPGRRYGYTF
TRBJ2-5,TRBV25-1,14,CASSEFRGQETQYF
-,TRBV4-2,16,CASSLNRDRGYNEQYF
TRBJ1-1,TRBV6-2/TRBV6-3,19,CASSYGSGGETSMNTEAFF
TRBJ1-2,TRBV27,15,CASSLLAGRPRGYTF
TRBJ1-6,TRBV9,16,CASSAGRGRGFSPLHF
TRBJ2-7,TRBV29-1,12,CSASYRGFGQYF
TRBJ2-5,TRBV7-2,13,CASSSAVHETQYF
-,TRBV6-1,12,CASTRWAGEQYF
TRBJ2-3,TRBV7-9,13,CASIGQGEDTQYF
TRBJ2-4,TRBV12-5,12,CASGTSGYERYF
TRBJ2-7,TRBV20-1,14,CSAPLAGSPNEQYF
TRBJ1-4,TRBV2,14,CASHLPFGSEKLFF
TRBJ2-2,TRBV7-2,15,CASSLFGHSTGELFF
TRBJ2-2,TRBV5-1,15,CASLAGTSNTGELFF
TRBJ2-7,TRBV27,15,CASSLIGTGDYEQYF
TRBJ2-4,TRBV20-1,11,CSALAKNIQYF
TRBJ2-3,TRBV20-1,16,CSAGTGVGQGADTQYF
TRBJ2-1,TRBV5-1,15,CASSLETGWWDEQFF
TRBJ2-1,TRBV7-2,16,CASSWTGTSVYNEQFF
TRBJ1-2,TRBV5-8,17,CASSPYGTGVGKYGYTF
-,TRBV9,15,CASSLDGTGEETQYF
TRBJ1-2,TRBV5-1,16,CASSFGQGGGVYGYTF
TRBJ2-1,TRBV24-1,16,CATSDSTSGARREQFF
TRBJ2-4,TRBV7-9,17,CASSSLDRLLAKNIQYF
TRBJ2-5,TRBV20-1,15,CSARDLAGDQETQYF
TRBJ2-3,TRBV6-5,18,CASSYSPRSLTNTDTQYF
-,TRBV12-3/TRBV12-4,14,CASSFPPGQGEQYF
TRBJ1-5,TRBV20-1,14,CSARDLVGNQPQHF
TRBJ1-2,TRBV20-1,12,CSAVVARYGYTF
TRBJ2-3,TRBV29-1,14,CSVAPSASTDTQYF
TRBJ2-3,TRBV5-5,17,CASSLGLGLALADTQYF
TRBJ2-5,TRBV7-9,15,CASSNGLAAENEQYF
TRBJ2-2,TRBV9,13,CASSVVLTGELFF
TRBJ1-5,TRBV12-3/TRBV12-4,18,CASSLRDRGLWSNQPQHF
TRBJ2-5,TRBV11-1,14,CASTQIHHDNEQYF
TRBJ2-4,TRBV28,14,CASSLARPSIGQYF
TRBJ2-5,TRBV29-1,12,CSVVRGGNEQYF
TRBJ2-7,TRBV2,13,CASSESGFGEQYF
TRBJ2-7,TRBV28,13,CASTPWASAEQYF
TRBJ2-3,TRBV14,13,CASSRGTVATQYF